The 21 T cell receptor beta chains below all came from one sample that was sequenced in a study of blood T cell repertoires in COVID-19. Profiled with immunoSEQ multiplex PCR; TCRdb holds only in-frame clones, not every one. The table includes over 90,000 clones, 84% detected once. Sequencing was done on a sample of peripheral blood. The receptors come from a middle-aged man with active or convalescent COVID-19.

The gene calls are TRBV9 and TRBJ1-1; D gene ambiguous. Trimming took off 2 bases at V and 2 bases at J, with 10 bases between the two ends. Germline CDR1 is SGDLS and CDR2 is YYNGEE. This CDR3 contains 14 residues. The DNA of the CDR3 is TGTGCCAGCAGCGTGACGGGTACCAACACTGAAGCTTTCTTT. Encoded protein: CASSVTGTNTEAFF. The whole variable domain, remainder taken from reference TRBV9 and TRBJ1-1, is DSGVTQTPKHLITATGQRVTLRCSPRSGDLSVYWYQQSLDQGLQFLIQYYNGEERAKGNILERFSAQQFPDLHSELNLSSLELGDSALYFCASSVTGTNTEAFFGQGTRLTVV.

V usage is TRBV2 and J usage is TRBJ2-5, with D maybe TRBD2 (6 bases). Per germline, CDR1 SNHLY and CDR2 FYNNEI. This CDR3 spans 13 amino acids. Trimming left V 5 bases short and J 2 bases short, with 9 bases between. CDR3 bases: TGTGCCAGCAGTCGGGGGAGTCAAGAGACCCAGTACTTC. Its translation: CASSRGSQETQYF.

The gene calls are TRBV11-2 and TRBJ1-1, with TRBD1 identical over 11 bases. CDR1 and CDR2 from the germline V gene are SGHAT and FQNNGV. The V gene end was trimmed by 3 bases and the J gene end by 4 bases; junction bases not matched to a gene: 7. The CDR3 length is 16 residues. CDR3 sequence reads: CASSFTRTGGPTEAFF. DNA of the CDR3: TGTGCCAGCAGCTTTACTCGGACAGGGGGCCCCACTGAAGCTTTCTTT.

V and J are TRBV11-2 and TRBJ2-7; 10 bases are a match to TRBD1. In germline, CDR1 is SGHAT, CDR2 FQNNGV. The CDR3 totals 15 residues. With 1 base clipped from V and 4 bases from J, the junction kept 4 bases outside the gene matches. DNA for the CDR3: TGTGCCAGCAGCTTAGGACAGGGGGCAGGTTACGAGCAGTACTTC. It is translated as CASSLGQGAGYEQYF.

This chain connects TRBV9 to TRBJ2-3, with no clear D. The CDR3 covers 15 residues. V lost 1 base, J lost 2 bases, and 11 bases lay in between. Per the germline V gene, CDR1 is SGDLS and CDR2 is YYNGEE. CDR3 coding DNA: TGTGCCAGCAGCGTAATGTCAGACTTCACAGATACGCAGTATTTT. This translates into CASSVMSDFTDTQYF.

The CDR3 loop is CASSGRTGQSPLHF. For the CDR3, the DNA is TGTGCCAGCAGCGGCCGGACAGGGCAATCACCCCTCCACTTT. The chain uses TRBV9 and TRBJ1-6; 8 nucleotides line up with TRBD1. Germline loops: CDR1 SGDLS, CDR2 YYNGEE. Germline trimming cut 3 bases from V and 10 bases from J; bases unmatched to any gene: 6. This CDR3 is built from 14 residues.

CDR3 sequence: CASTRDNEQFF. CDR3 nucleotides: TGTGCCAGCACCCGGGACAATGAGCAGTTCTTC. The chain links TRBV12-3 or TRBV12-4 to TRBJ2-1; D unclear. V was clipped by 7 bases and J by 5 bases, with 6 bases between them. This CDR3 is 11 amino acids long.

The J gene is TRBJ2-7, the V gene TRBV7-6; 7 bases line up with TRBD2. The CDR3 extends over 15 amino acids. Germline V gene sequence: CDR1 SGHVS, CDR2 FNYEAQ. The trim removed 5 bases at V and 2 bases at J, leaving 9 bases unmatched. CDR3 sequence: CASSPGGLLAYEQYF. The CDR3 bases are TGTGCCAGCAGCCCGGGGGGTCTACTAGCCTACGAGCAGTACTTC. Full variable domain (outside the CDR3, taken from reference TRBV7-6 and TRBJ2-7): GAGVSQSPRYKVTKRGQDVALRCDPISGHVSLYWYRQALGQGPEFLTYFNYEAQQDKSGLPNDRFSAERPEGSISTLTIQRTEQRDSAMYRCASSPGGLLAYEQYFGPGTRLTVT.

V gene TRBV5-1 combines with J gene TRBJ1-6; 11 bases fit TRBD1. V trimming: 4 bases; J trimming: 10 bases; junction bases outside the gene matches: 7. Germline CDR1 SGHRS, CDR2 YFSETQ. The CDR3 totals 15 residues. The CDR3 protein is CASSGQGQGGSPLHF. The CDR3 bases are TGCGCCAGCAGCGGACAGGGACAGGGGGGCTCACCCCTCCACTTT.

The J gene is TRBJ2-7, the V gene TRBV6-2 or TRBV6-3; 8 nucleotides line up with TRBD2. In germline, CDR1 is MNHEY, CDR2 SVGEGT. J gave up 0 bases and V 2 bases, and 0 bases lay outside the gene matches. This CDR3 region has 14 residues. This CDR3 reads CASSYGTSSYEQYF. CDR3 sequence (DNA): TGTGCCAGCAGTTACGGGACTAGCTCCTACGAGCAGTACTTC.

The rearrangement joins TRBV19 to TRBJ2-1, with 10 bases that match TRBD1. V lost 5 bases, J lost 7 bases, and 8 bases stayed unmatched. Germline loops: CDR1 LNHDA, CDR2 SQIVND (reference sequence). The CDR3 runs to 15 residues. Written as DNA, the CDR3 is TGTGCCAGTAGTGGCCGGGACAGGGGTGTGAATGAGCAGTTCTTC. Translated: CASSGRDRGVNEQFF.

The chain has TRBV4-3 and TRBJ1-5, with D uncertain. V was shortened by 0 bases and J by 1 base, with 10 bases between the two germline ends. The length of the CDR3 is 16 residues. Germline V gives CDR1 LGHNA, CDR2 YSLEER. Written as DNA, the CDR3 is TGCGCCAGCAGCCAAGATCAGGCCGGCAGCAATCAGCCCCAGCATTTT. It translates to CASSQDQAGSNQPQHF.

This rearrangement joins TRBV30 to TRBJ2-3, with TRBD2 matching 7 bases. The germline gives CDR1 GTSNPN, CDR2 SVGIG (reference sequence). J lost 1 base, V lost 7 bases, and 14 bases had no gene match. The CDR3 has 16 residues. The CDR3 region is CASSSGTTQGTDTQYF. For the CDR3, the DNA is TGTGCCTCTAGCTCCGGGACTACGCAAGGCACAGATACGCAGTATTTT.

V is TRBV24-1 and J is TRBJ2-3; 13 positions agree with TRBD2. V gave up 6 bases and J gave up 2 bases; unmatched junction bases: 1. Germline lookup yields CDR1 KGHDR and CDR2 SFDVKD. The CDR3 runs 15 residues. Here the CDR3 reads CATSTSGGATDTQYF. The CDR3 nucleotides read TGTGCCACCAGTACTAGCGGGGGGGCCACAGATACGCAGTATTTT.

V is TRBV27 and J is TRBJ1-2, with TRBD1 matching over 12 bases. This CDR3 has 17 residues. Germline V gene data show CDR1 as MNHEY and CDR2 as SMNVEV (reference sequence). V was clipped by 3 bases and J by 4 bases; unmatched bases: 9. The CDR3 bases are TGTGCCAGCAGTTTGGAGAGGGGGACAGGGGGCTTCTATGGCTACACCTTC. Translation gives CASSLERGTGGFYGYTF.

The genes are TRBV5-1 and TRBJ1-4; no clear D gene. CDR1 SGHRS and CDR2 YFSETQ come from the germline V gene. Trimming cost V 0 bases and J 8 bases, with 14 bases left between them. This CDR3 region has 15 residues. Here the CDR3 DNA reads TGCGCCAGCAGCTTGGCCAGCCTCCGGGAGGAAAAACTGTTTTTT. Protein: CASSLASLREEKLFF.

The V gene is TRBV13, the J gene TRBJ2-3; the match to TRBD1 covers 11 bases. Per germline, CDR1 PRHDT and CDR2 FYEKMQ (reference sequence). This CDR3 is built from 15 residues. J gave up 5 bases and V 4 bases, and 5 bases lay outside the gene matches. CDR3 nucleotide sequence: TGTGCCAGCAGCTCCCGGACAGGGGGCGAAGATACGCAGTATTTT. This gives the protein CASSSRTGGEDTQYF.

The chain has TRBV3-1 (or the pseudogene TRBV3-2) and TRBJ1-3; possibly TRBD1 for D (6 bases). The CDR3 totals 14 residues. V shed 4 bases and J shed 9 bases, with 16 bases lying between them. Germline-derived CDR1 and CDR2 are LGHDT and YNNKEL (reference sequence). CDR3 DNA sequence: TGTGCCAGCAGCCGCCGACAGGAAAGTTCCACCATATATTTT. Protein: CASSRRQESSTIYF.

The chain uses TRBV6-5 and TRBJ1-3; no firm D call. V lost 8 bases and J 0 bases, leaving 5 bases between the germline ends. The CDR3 length is 12 residues. Looked up from germline, CDR1 is MNHEY and CDR2 is SVGAGI. As DNA, the CDR3 is TGTGCCAGCGGCAACTCTGGAAACACCATATATTTT. It is translated as CASGNSGNTIYF.

This clone was observed a few times. V usage is TRBV6-1 and J usage is TRBJ2-2; 7 positions match TRBD1. The CDR3 contains 15 residues. After removal of 2 bases from V and 1 base from J, the junction contained 1 base not matched to a gene. CDR1 MNHNS and CDR2 SASEGT come from the germline V gene. The CDR3 DNA sequence: TGTGCCAGCAGTGAAAGGACAGGGAACACCGGGGAGCTGTTTTTT. Its protein is CASSERTGNTGELFF.

V usage is TRBV18 and J usage is TRBJ2-3; a weak D match, TRBD2 (6 bases). Trimming stripped 4 bases from V and 5 bases from J, with 13 bases between. CDR3 length equals 14 residues. Per germline, CDR1 KGHSH and CDR2 LQKENI. DNA for the CDR3: TGTGCCAGCTCACTGGGACTCCCGGGAGATACGCAGTATTTT. It codes for CASSLGLPGDTQYF.